The T cell receptor beta chain described here comes from a study of T cells after yellow fever vaccination. Points from the study as a whole: Compared with primary, the secondary response was weaker and peaked at day 5, not 15. FACS-sorted repertoires could harbor abundant contaminating bulk-population clonotypes.

V shed 8 bases and J 5 bases; nucleotides not matched to a gene: 13. This CDR3 contains 15 residues. The V gene's germline CDR1 is SGHTA and CDR2 FQGNSA. Remarks on this clonotype: Its specificity is unknown.

TCRdb independently ran MiXCR on the 5' RACE reads; one entry per CDR3 protein. Among 250,000 to 300,000 distinct CDR3 sequences, roughly 4.8% were seen once, and the ten largest hold around 3.3%. The sample in question was CD4+ T cells sorted from PBMCs, obtained on the day of the yellow fever booster vaccination. V is TRBV7-2 and J is TRBJ2-5; 8 bases map to TRBD2. The clonotype originates from a man between 18 and 35 years old who received the YFV17D yellow fever vaccine. CDR3: CASSGGAGSEETQYF. The CDR3 coding sequence is TGTGCCAGCTCGGGGGGGGCTGGGAGTGAGGAGACCCAGTACTTC.